This is a list of T cell receptor beta chains from one sample in a study of CD8 T cells in ankylosing spondylitis. TCRdb itself ran the 5' RACE reads through MiXCR, one entry per CDR3 protein. The repertoire has 36,000 or so distinct CDR3 sequences, about 5.5% of them found once; the top ten carry 9.5% to 15%. The source material was blood, either unsorted or a sorted T cell fraction (not recorded which). These receptors were obtained from a male donor with ankylosing spondylitis or in good health (not recorded which). Both conserved end residues are part of each CDR3. The D gene is left open where the match is weak. Only part of the rows carry a size: once, few, many, or a class if the clone is expanded.

CDR3 protein: CASSLGTGRGLNEQYF
J gene: TRBJ2-7
D gene: NA
clone size: many
V gene: TRBV5-6

CDR3 protein: CASSLGGTYEQYF
J gene: TRBJ2-7
D gene: NA
clone size: many
V gene: TRBV11-2

CDR3 protein: CASSFPRRRVRTDTQYF
J gene: TRBJ2-3
D gene: NA
clone size: many
V gene: TRBV7-9

CDR3 protein: CASSLPTGEEQYF
J gene: TRBJ2-7
D gene: TRBD1
clone size: many
V gene: TRBV5-6

CDR3 protein: CASAQEGVHGYTF
J gene: TRBJ1-2
D gene: NA
clone size: many
V gene: TRBV7-9

CDR3 protein: CASSPLGHYNEQFF
J gene: TRBJ2-1
D gene: NA
clone size: many
V gene: TRBV7-6

CDR3 protein: CASSSTGTGASYGYTF
J gene: TRBJ1-2
D gene: TRBD1
clone size: many
V gene: TRBV7-3

CDR3 protein: CASSLEAGRGEQFF
J gene: TRBJ2-1
D gene: TRBD2
clone size: many
V gene: TRBV5-1

CDR3 protein: CASTDRGSSTDTQYF
J gene: TRBJ2-3
D gene: TRBD1
clone size: many
V gene: TRBV10-3

CDR3 protein: CSVGGTGELFF
J gene: TRBJ2-2
D gene: TRBD2
clone size: many
V gene: TRBV29-1

CDR3 protein: CASSPLPGVGGGYTF
J gene: TRBJ1-2
D gene: NA
clone size: many
V gene: TRBV18

CDR3 protein: CSASISDYEQYF
J gene: TRBJ2-7
D gene: NA
clone size: NA
V gene: TRBV20-1

CDR3 protein: CATTISGGHQETQYF
J gene: TRBJ2-5
D gene: TRBD2
clone size: many
V gene: TRBV10-3

CDR3 protein: CASSFGASSGNTIYF
J gene: TRBJ1-3
D gene: NA
clone size: few
V gene: TRBV5-1

CDR3 protein: CASSPGQVWETQYF
J gene: TRBJ2-5
D gene: TRBD1
clone size: few
V gene: TRBV5-5

CDR3 protein: CASSEPQGQGEYQETQYF
J gene: TRBJ2-5
D gene: TRBD1
clone size: many
V gene: TRBV25-1

CDR3 protein: CASSLFSVSDGYTF
J gene: TRBJ1-2
D gene: NA
clone size: many
V gene: TRBV5-5

CDR3 protein: CSASPGGPVTQYF
J gene: TRBJ2-5
D gene: NA
clone size: many
V gene: TRBV20-1

CDR3 protein: CASSQDRISTDTQYF
J gene: TRBJ2-3
D gene: NA
clone size: many
V gene: TRBV4-3

CDR3 protein: CSASGKLETQYF
J gene: TRBJ2-5
D gene: NA
clone size: many
V gene: TRBV20-1

CDR3 protein: CASTRGTEHGYTF
J gene: TRBJ1-2
D gene: TRBD1
clone size: many
V gene: TRBV6-2/TRBV6-3

CDR3 protein: CASSPQGRDTGELFF
J gene: TRBJ2-2
D gene: NA
clone size: many
V gene: TRBV11-3

CDR3 protein: CAISEEGATWTDTQYF
J gene: TRBJ2-3
D gene: TRBD1
clone size: many
V gene: TRBV10-3

CDR3 protein: CASSKGQRNTEAFF
J gene: TRBJ1-1
D gene: TRBD1
clone size: many
V gene: TRBV7-2

CDR3 protein: CSVGFSGQGTSEQYF
J gene: TRBJ2-7
D gene: TRBD1
clone size: many
V gene: TRBV29-1

CDR3 protein: CASSEGNTVELFF
J gene: TRBJ2-2
D gene: NA
clone size: many
V gene: TRBV6-4

CDR3 protein: CASSPRLAITGELFF
J gene: TRBJ2-2
D gene: TRBD2
clone size: many
V gene: TRBV3-1

CDR3 protein: CASSLWNLDRGPGELFF
J gene: TRBJ2-2
D gene: TRBD1
clone size: many
V gene: TRBV28

CDR3 protein: CASSSLEDVSYEAFF
J gene: TRBJ1-1
D gene: NA
clone size: NA
V gene: TRBV6-5

CDR3 protein: CAFSFRLEASGSSYNEQFF
J gene: TRBJ2-1
D gene: TRBD2
clone size: NA
V gene: TRBV3-1

CDR3 protein: CASSIPSGNTIYF
J gene: TRBJ1-3
D gene: NA
clone size: many
V gene: TRBV7-2

CDR3 protein: CASSGGQGRAGANVLTF
J gene: TRBJ2-6
D gene: TRBD1
clone size: many
V gene: TRBV7-2

CDR3 protein: CASSLSVVTDTQYF
J gene: TRBJ2-3
D gene: NA
clone size: many
V gene: TRBV5-1

CDR3 protein: CASTTPQNGGGQYF
J gene: TRBJ2-3
D gene: TRBD2
clone size: many
V gene: TRBV27

CDR3 protein: CASSLDSTGATGELFF
J gene: TRBJ2-2
D gene: TRBD1
clone size: many
V gene: TRBV5-1

CDR3 protein: CASSSTSGLTDTQYF
J gene: TRBJ2-3
D gene: TRBD2
clone size: medium-sized
V gene: TRBV5-1

CDR3 protein: CASSPWDTEAFF
J gene: TRBJ1-1
D gene: NA
clone size: many
V gene: TRBV18

CDR3 protein: CASSLSSSFVLYNEQFF
J gene: TRBJ2-1
D gene: NA
clone size: many
V gene: TRBV27

CDR3 protein: CASSKPGQGTPEELFF
J gene: TRBJ2-2
D gene: TRBD1
clone size: NA
V gene: TRBV14

CDR3 protein: CSARLAGGPYNEQFF
J gene: TRBJ2-1
D gene: TRBD2
clone size: many
V gene: TRBV20-1

CDR3 protein: CASCPRGPSYNEQFF
J gene: TRBJ2-1
D gene: NA
clone size: many
V gene: TRBV5-6

CDR3 protein: CASRDPGSSGPFF
J gene: TRBJ1-1
D gene: NA
clone size: many
V gene: TRBV5-1

CDR3 protein: CASRSTGEGNQPQHF
J gene: TRBJ1-5
D gene: TRBD1
clone size: many
V gene: TRBV6-2/TRBV6-3

CDR3 protein: CASSEDVGTSSYEQYF
J gene: TRBJ2-7
D gene: NA
clone size: many
V gene: TRBV6-1

CDR3 protein: CASSGRGRSYNEQFF
J gene: TRBJ2-1
D gene: NA
clone size: many
V gene: TRBV5-1

CDR3 protein: CASKTGGHEQYF
J gene: TRBJ2-7
D gene: TRBD1
clone size: many
V gene: TRBV6-2/TRBV6-3

CDR3 protein: CATSPPGTDTQYF
J gene: TRBJ2-3
D gene: NA
clone size: many
V gene: TRBV28

CDR3 protein: CASSLGVGGYTEAFF
J gene: TRBJ1-1
D gene: TRBD1
clone size: many
V gene: TRBV5-1

CDR3 protein: CASSLTPDLGASGELFF
J gene: TRBJ2-2
D gene: NA
clone size: many
V gene: TRBV7-3

CDR3 protein: CASSLAISGDTDTQYF
J gene: TRBJ2-3
D gene: TRBD2
clone size: many
V gene: TRBV5-1

CDR3 protein: CASSFGREAQHF
J gene: TRBJ1-5
D gene: NA
clone size: many
V gene: TRBV7-9

CDR3 protein: CATSSLAGVIDTQYF
J gene: TRBJ2-3
D gene: TRBD2
clone size: many
V gene: TRBV15

CDR3 protein: CASSLRDADTQYF
J gene: TRBJ2-3
D gene: NA
clone size: many
V gene: TRBV10-1